This entry concerns a single TCR beta chain. As yet, its antigen is unknown. The data stem from a study of CD8+ T cells in alopecia areata. Whole-study findings and limits: Resident alphabeta T-cell populations of normal skin are likewise subject to sequencing in scalp samples. Higher clonality and more expanded CD8+ clones appeared in lesional than normal scalp.

The CDR3 loop spans 15 amino acids. Trimming removed 0 bases at V and 3 bases at J, with 10 bases between. Germline CDR1 is SGDLS and CDR2 is YYNGEE. Extracted RNA was reverse transcribed into cDNA, the sequencing template. Here immunoSEQ multiplex PCR was the method, and the copy in TCRdb shows in-frame clones only, minus some. The sample records about 150,000 clones, about 89% being singletons. Sample: CD8+ T cells sorted from blood, taken at week 0. The receptor was isolated from a human donor with alopecia areata. This rearrangement joins TRBV9 to TRBJ2-1; D unclear. This CDR3 reads CASSVEGWFYNEQFF. The CDR3, as DNA: TGTGCCAGCAGCGTAGAGGGTTGGTTCTACAATGAGCAGTTCTTC.